This T cell receptor beta chain was observed in a study of T-cell memory formation after mild COVID-19. CDR1 is LGHNA and CDR2 is YSLEER in the germline V gene. V was clipped by 3 bases and J by 0 bases; unmatched bases: 11. CDR3 length: 18 amino acids. This clonotype appeared many times. TCRdb used MiXCR to reprocess the 5' RACE reads, holding one entry per CDR3 protein. The sample has about 190,000 distinct CDR3 sequences, about 22% seen once. The sequenced sample consisted of PBMCs or a T cell subset sorted from them (not recorded which). The chain recombines TRBV4-3 with TRBJ1-1; 9 nucleotides line up with TRBD1. The sequence was collected from an adult woman who had mild COVID-19 (a few samples of this study predate the infection). Cell type and time point are not known. This chain's CDR3 is CASSQRTGDNLLNTEAFF. As DNA, the CDR3 is TGCGCCAGCAGCCAGAGGACAGGGGATAACTTACTGAACACTGAAGCTTTCTTT.